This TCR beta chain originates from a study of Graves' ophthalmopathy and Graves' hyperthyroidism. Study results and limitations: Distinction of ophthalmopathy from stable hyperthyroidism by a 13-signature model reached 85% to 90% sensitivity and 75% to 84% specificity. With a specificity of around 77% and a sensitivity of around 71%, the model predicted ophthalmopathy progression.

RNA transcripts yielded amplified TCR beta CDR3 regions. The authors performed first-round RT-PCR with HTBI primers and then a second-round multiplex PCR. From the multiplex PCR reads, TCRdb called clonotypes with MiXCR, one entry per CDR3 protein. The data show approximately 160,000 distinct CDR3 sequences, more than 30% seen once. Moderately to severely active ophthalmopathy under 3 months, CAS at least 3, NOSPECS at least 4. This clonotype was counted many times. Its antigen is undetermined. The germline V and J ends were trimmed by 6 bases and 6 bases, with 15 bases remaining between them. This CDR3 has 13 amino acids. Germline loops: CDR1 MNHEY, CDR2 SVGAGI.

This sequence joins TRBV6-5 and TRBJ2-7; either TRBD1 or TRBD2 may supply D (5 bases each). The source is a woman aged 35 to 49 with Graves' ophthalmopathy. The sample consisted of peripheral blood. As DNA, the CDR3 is TGTGCCAGCAGCACCGGGACCCAGGGCGAGCAGTACTTC. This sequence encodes CASSTGTQGEQYF.